This entry lists 5 T cell receptor beta chains sequenced from one sample in a study of CD8+ T cells in alopecia areata. Scientists pooled cutaneous lymph node cells and sorted them on CD4, CD8alpha, NKG2D, NKG2ACE and other markers. It was cDNA, reverse transcribed from extracted RNA, that served as the sequencing template. Libraries were prepared by immunoSEQ multiplex PCR; TCRdb keeps only in-frame clonotypes and omits some of them. The sample includes 200,000 to 300,000 clones, none of them occurring once. Material: CD4+ T cells sorted from a lymph node. Receptor source: a C3H/HeJ mouse with alopecia areata. For this strain, the MHC haplotype corresponds to H2-k.

Of note for this clone: The gene names here belong to mouse. The read halts 4 residues ahead of the CDR3 end, with the missing end drawn from the germline J gene. The V gene is TRBV31, the J gene TRBJ1-2; D remains ambiguous. V dropped 0 bases and J dropped 1 base, with 6 bases sitting between them. Germline values: CDR1 GKSSPN, CDR2 SITVG. The CDR3 contains 13 residues. The sequenced CDR3 bases are TGTGCCTGGAGTCTAACAGTAAACTCC. Translated: CAWSLTVNS. The entire CDR3 sequence reads CAWSLTVNSDYTF.

Comment on this clone: Each gene name is a mouse one. Partial CDR3 DNA: TGTGCCAGCAGCCTACCGGGACAGCAAGAC. Translated, it gives CASSLPGQQD. The whole CDR3 protein reads CASSLPGQQDTQYF. The rearrangement links TRBV14 to TRBJ2-5, with 7 positions matching TRBD1. The read comes to an end 4 residues before the CDR3 does, leaving the germline J gene to fill in the end. Germline CDR1 SGHDT, CDR2 FRDEAV. V lost 5 bases, J lost 3 bases, and 6 bases stayed unmatched. The CDR3 consists of 14 residues.

On this clone itself: The gene symbols are mouse symbols. The CDR3 goes on 4 residues after the read ends, and that part is filled in from the germline J gene. The rearrangement uses TRBV13-3 and TRBJ2-1; 8 nucleotides agree with TRBD2. Losses at the gene ends were 3 bases for V and 3 bases for J; bases not matched to a gene: 5. Germline CDR1 NNHDY, CDR2 SYVADS. The CDR3 loop spans 15 amino acids. The sequenced CDR3 bases are TGTGCCAGCAGTGTCAAACTGGGGGTCTATGCT. It translates to CASSVKLGVYA. The full CDR3 sequence reads CASSVKLGVYAEQFF.

Concerning this clone itself: Genes and germline are mouse. The read gets to within 4 residues of the CDR3 end, and the germline J gene fills in the rest. V usage is TRBV13-1 and J usage is TRBJ2-4, with D possibly TRBD1 on 5 matching bases. V shed 4 bases and J shed 0 bases, with 9 bases lying between them. The CDR3 has 14 amino acids. Looked up from germline, CDR1 is NSHNY and CDR2 is SYGAGN. CDR3 DNA, as far as it was read: TGTGCCAGCAGTTGGACATCTAGTCAAAAC. This codes for CASSWTSSQN. The entire CDR3 protein is CASSWTSSQNTLYF.

With respect to this clone: These gene names are mouse names. From the germline J gene comes the end of the CDR3, since the read stops 4 residues before it. This sequence joins TRBV1 and TRBJ2-2; no definite D call. With 6 bases removed from V and 2 bases from J, the gap between germline ends came to 4 bases. The CDR3 totals 12 residues. Germline V gives CDR1 NSQYPW, CDR2 LRSPGD (reference sequence). The CDR3 DNA, read in part, is TGCACCTGCAGCCCTAACACCGGG. Translation gives CTCSPNTG. The full CDR3 protein is CTCSPNTGQLYF.